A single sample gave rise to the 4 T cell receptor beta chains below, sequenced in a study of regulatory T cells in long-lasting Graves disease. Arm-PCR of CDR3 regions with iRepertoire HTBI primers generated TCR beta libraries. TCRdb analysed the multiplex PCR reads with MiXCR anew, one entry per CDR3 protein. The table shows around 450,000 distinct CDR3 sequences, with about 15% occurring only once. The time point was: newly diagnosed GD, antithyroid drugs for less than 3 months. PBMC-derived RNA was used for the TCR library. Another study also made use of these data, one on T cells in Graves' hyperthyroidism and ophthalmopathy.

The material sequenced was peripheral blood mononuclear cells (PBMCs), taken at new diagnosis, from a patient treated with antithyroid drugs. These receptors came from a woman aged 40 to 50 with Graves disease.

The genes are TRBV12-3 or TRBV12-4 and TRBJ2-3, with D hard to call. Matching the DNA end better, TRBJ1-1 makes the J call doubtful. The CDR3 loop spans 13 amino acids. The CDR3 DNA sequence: TGTGCCAGCAGTGACCGGGAGTCAGCTAGAGCTTTCTTT. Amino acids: CASSDRESARAFF.

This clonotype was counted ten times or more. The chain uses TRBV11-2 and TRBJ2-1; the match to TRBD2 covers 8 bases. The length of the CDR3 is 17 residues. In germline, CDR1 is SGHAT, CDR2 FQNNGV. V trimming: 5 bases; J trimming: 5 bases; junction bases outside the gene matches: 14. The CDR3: CASSPLVRGGSNNEQFF. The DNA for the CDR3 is TGTGCCAGCAGCCCCTTGGTTCGGGGGGGCTCAAACAATGAGCAGTTCTTC.

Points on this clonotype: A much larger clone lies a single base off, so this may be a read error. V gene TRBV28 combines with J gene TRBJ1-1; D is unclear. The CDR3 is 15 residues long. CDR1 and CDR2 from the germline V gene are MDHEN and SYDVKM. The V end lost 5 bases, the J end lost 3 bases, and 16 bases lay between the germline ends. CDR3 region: CASSRKHFRYTEAFF. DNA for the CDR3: TGTGCCAGCAGTAGGAAGCACTTCAGGTACACTGAAGCTTTCTTT.

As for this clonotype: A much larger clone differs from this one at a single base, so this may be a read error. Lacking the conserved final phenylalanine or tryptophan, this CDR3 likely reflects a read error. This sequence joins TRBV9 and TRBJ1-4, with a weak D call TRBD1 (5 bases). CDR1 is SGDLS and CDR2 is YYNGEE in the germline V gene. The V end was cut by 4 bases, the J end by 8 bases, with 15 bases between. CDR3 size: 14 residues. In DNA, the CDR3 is TGTGCCAGCAGCCAGGGAGGGCTGGACGAAAAACTGTTTCTT. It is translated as CASSQGGLDEKLFL.